Only a few counts were recorded for the clone carrying this T cell receptor beta chain. The target antigen is unknown. The PCR made use of 60 Vbeta and 13 Jbeta primers. The repertoire was sequenced with immunoSEQ multiplex PCR; TCRdb's copy has only in-frame clones and lacks some. The table shows some 140,000 clones, with around 74% occurring only once. Trimming stripped 6 bases from V and 7 bases from J, with 16 bases between. This CDR3 has 14 residues. Germline V gives CDR1 MDHEN, CDR2 SYDVKM. This entry comes from a study of cytomegalovirus exposure and HLA in healthy donors. Study conclusions and caveats: Further analysis, carried out later, found HLA-associated TCR beta chains more clonally expanded than equally common other chains. Later analysis identified several of the most significant clusters that appeared linked to common viral pathogens. The authors later found TCR association rates varying by HLA locus, with DRB1 most and HLA-C fewest. Exclusion as indistinguishable affected some V segments, including TRBV6-2 and TRBV6-3.

This sequence originates from a man aged 25-45 years in good health and CMV-seronegative. Sequences were obtained from PBMCs. This chain links TRBV28 with TRBJ2-1, with D uncertain. The CDR3 region is CASRSTLRVNEQFF. In DNA form, the CDR3 reads TGTGCCAGCAGATCCACCCTCCGGGTTAATGAGCAGTTCTTC.